The source of this T cell receptor (beta chain) is a study of immune characterization of retroperitoneal liposarcoma. The V gene's germline CDR1 is MGHRA and CDR2 YSYEKL. J gave up 5 bases and V 4 bases, and 7 bases lay outside the gene matches. The CDR3 extends over 16 amino acids. TCRdb analysed the PCR reads with MiXCR anew, one entry per CDR3 protein. Of under 11,000 distinct CDR3 sequences listed, roughly 23% were seen once; the top ten hold more than 8.5%. This clonotype was found a few times. Material for sequencing was blood. The clonotype was recovered from a female donor with retroperitoneal liposarcoma. The chain employs TRBV4-1 and TRBJ2-3; 12 bases fit TRBD2. This CDR3 reads CASSPRTSGNRDTQYF. The CDR3 DNA sequence: TGCGCCAGCAGCCCCCGGACTAGCGGGAACCGAGATACGCAGTATTTT.